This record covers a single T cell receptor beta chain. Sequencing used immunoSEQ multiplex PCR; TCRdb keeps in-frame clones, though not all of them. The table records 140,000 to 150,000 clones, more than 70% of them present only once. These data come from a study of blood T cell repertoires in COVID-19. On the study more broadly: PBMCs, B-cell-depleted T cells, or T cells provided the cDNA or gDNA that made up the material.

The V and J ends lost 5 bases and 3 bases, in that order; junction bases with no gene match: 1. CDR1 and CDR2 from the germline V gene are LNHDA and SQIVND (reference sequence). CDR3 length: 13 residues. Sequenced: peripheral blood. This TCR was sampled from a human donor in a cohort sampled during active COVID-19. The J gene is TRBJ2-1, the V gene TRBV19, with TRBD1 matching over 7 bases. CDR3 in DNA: TGTGCCAGTAGTGGACAGGTCTACAATGAGCAGTTCTTC. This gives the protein CASSGQVYNEQFF.